The 28 T cell receptor beta chains below come from one sample, sequenced in a study of graft-versus-host responses after intestinal transplantation. The graft tissue was processed, and this released both intraepithelial and lamina propria lymphocytes. Assay: immunoSEQ multiplex PCR; the TCRdb copy retains only in-frame clones and omits some. The table records 15,000 or so clones, roughly 81% of them present only once. The sample here was ileum tissue, taken 14 days after transplant. These receptors were obtained from a human patient who received an intestinal transplant, so some T cells may come from the graft donor.

The chain couples TRBV5-1 to TRBJ1-5; 10 positions agree with TRBD1. The CDR3 sequence is 16 residues long. Trimming took 2 bases from V and 2 from J; bases not matched to a gene: 4. CDR1 is SGHRS, CDR2 YFSETQ, per germline. In DNA form, the CDR3 reads TGCGCCAGCAGCTTTGGAGGACAGGGGGGCAATCAGCCCCAGCATTTT. Translated, it gives CASSFGGQGGNQPQHF.

The chain carries TRBV7-3 and TRBJ1-2, with no clear D. V was cut by 0 bases and J by 3 bases, with 11 bases left in between. Germline V gene lookup returns CDR1 SGHTA and CDR2 FQGTGA. The CDR3 has 15 residues. The CDR3 region has the DNA TGTGCCAGCAGCTTAACCCCGGCGCCAGACTATGGCTACACCTTC. Translated: CASSLTPAPDYGYTF.

In this sample, this clone turned up a few times. V is TRBV30 and J is TRBJ1-2; 11 bases align to TRBD1. The CDR3 has 15 residues. Germline lookup yields CDR1 GTSNPN and CDR2 SVGIG (reference sequence). J gave up 3 bases and V 1 base, and 4 bases lay outside the gene matches. In nucleotides, the CDR3 is TGTGCCTGGAGTGGGGGACAGGGGGTCTACTATGGCTACACCTTC. It specifies CAWSGGQGVYYGYTF. The complete variable domain, with remaining parts taken from reference TRBV30 and TRBJ1-2, reads SQTIHQWPATLVQPVGSPLSLECTVEGTSNPNLYWYRQAAGRGLQLLFYSVGIGQISSEVPQNLSASRPQDRQFILSSKKLLLSDSGFYLCAWSGGQGVYYGYTFGSGTRLTVV.

J is TRBJ2-1 and V is TRBV18; D gene ambiguous. The CDR3 consists of 16 residues. Germline V gene data show CDR1 as KGHSH and CDR2 as LQKENI. The V and J ends lost 0 bases and 2 bases respectively, with 11 bases between them. The CDR3 is CASSPPRSVTYNEQFF. CDR3 nucleotide sequence: TGTGCCAGCTCACCACCCCGGAGTGTGACCTACAATGAGCAGTTCTTC.

The chain recombines TRBV5-1 with TRBJ1-1, with 9 bases that match TRBD1. CDR3 length equals 15 residues. The junction had 5 bases not matched to a gene; V was cut back by 1 base and J by 4 bases. Per the germline V gene, CDR1 is SGHRS and CDR2 is YFSETQ. The CDR3 here is CASSLTGQGSTEAFF. CDR3 nucleotide sequence: TGCGCCAGCAGCTTGACAGGACAGGGGAGCACTGAAGCTTTCTTT.

The V call is TRBV6-1, the J call TRBJ1-1; D unclear. V lost 4 bases to trimming and J lost 0 bases, with 12 bases between them. The V gene's germline CDR1 is MNHNS and CDR2 SASEGT. This CDR3 has 15 residues. Written as DNA, the CDR3 is TGTGCCAGCAGTGCCCCAGGACTGATGAACACTGAAGCTTTCTTT. Protein product: CASSAPGLMNTEAFF.

The V gene is TRBV9, the J gene TRBJ1-4; TRBD1 matches 9 bases. The CDR3 is 15 amino acids. Looked up from germline, CDR1 is SGDLS and CDR2 is YYNGEE. The trim removed 0 bases at V and 8 bases at J, leaving 5 bases unmatched. CDR3 sequence reads: CASSVAGTGSEKLFF. The CDR3 DNA is TGTGCCAGCAGCGTAGCTGGGACAGGGAGCGAAAAACTGTTTTTT.

The chain combines TRBV7-9 with TRBJ2-7; D is unclear. The V gene's germline CDR1 is SEHNR and CDR2 FQNEAQ (reference sequence). The CDR3 sequence is 11 residues long. Between the trimmed V and J ends, which lost 5 bases and 10 bases, there was a span of 12 bases. The CDR3 here is CASSHESVQYF. For the CDR3, the DNA is TGTGCCAGCAGCCACGAGTCCGTACAGTACTTC.

V and J are TRBV30 and TRBJ2-5; 8 bases match TRBD2. The CDR3 runs 14 residues. Per germline, CDR1 GTSNPN and CDR2 SVGIG (reference sequence). Unmatched junction bases numbered 4, after V lost 3 bases and J lost 1 base. The CDR3 nucleotides read TGTGCCTGGAGGGCGGGAGGACCCCAAGAGACCCAGTACTTC. This sequence encodes CAWRAGGPQETQYF.

This clone came up a few times. This sequence joins TRBV30 and TRBJ1-4; D ambiguous. CDR1 and CDR2 (germline): GTSNPN, SVGIG (reference sequence). Trimming stripped 1 base from V and 7 bases from J, with 13 bases between. The CDR3 has 14 residues. CDR3 sequence reads: CAWSGRESAEKLFF. In DNA form, the CDR3 reads TGTGCCTGGAGTGGGCGGGAGAGCGCTGAAAAACTGTTTTTT.

The chain combines TRBV14 with TRBJ2-5; the match to TRBD2 covers 9 bases. Per germline, CDR1 SGHDN and CDR2 FVKESK. The CDR3 contains 15 residues. With 4 bases clipped from V and 5 bases from J, the junction kept 8 bases outside the gene matches. The CDR3, as DNA: TGTGCCAGCAGCCCGAGAGCGGGGGGAAGGGAGACCCAGTACTTC. Protein product: CASSPRAGGRETQYF. Complete variable domain (other parts from reference TRBV14 and TRBJ2-5): EAGVTQFPSHSVIEKGQTVTLRCDPISGHDNLYWYRRVMGKEIKFLLHFVKESKQDESGMPNNRFLAERTGGTYSTLKVQPAELEDSGVYFCASSPRAGGRETQYFGPGTRLLVL.

This clone counts as medium-sized (0.01 to 0.1%). The rearrangement uses TRBV19 and TRBJ1-2; 10 bases agree with TRBD1. V gave up 3 bases and J gave up 3 bases; unmatched junction bases: 1. Germline V lookup: CDR1 LNHDA, CDR2 SQIVND (reference sequence). The CDR3 extends over 14 amino acids. CDR3 nucleotide sequence: TGTGCCAGTAGTATTGGGACAGGGGACTATGGCTACACCTTC. Translating gives CASSIGTGDYGYTF.

This chain connects TRBV7-9 to TRBJ1-1; D remains unclear. Trimming pared 6 bases from V and 1 base from J, leaving 9 bases between. The CDR3 consists of 13 residues. Germline CDR1 and CDR2: SEHNR and FQNEAQ (reference sequence). This chain's CDR3 is CASSGRGNTEAFF. Written as DNA, the CDR3 is TGTGCCAGCAGTGGGCGGGGGAACACTGAAGCTTTCTTT.

A note on this clone: At one of its ends the junction is not consistent with the germline gene, which may arise from a read error. V gene TRBV7-6 combines with J gene TRBJ1-2; tentatively, D is TRBD1 (5 bases). In germline, CDR1 is SGHVS, CDR2 FNYEAQ. The CDR3 contains 17 residues. CDR3 coding DNA: TGTGCCAGCAGCTTAGGGACACCCCGTGACAGCCCCTATGGCTGCACCTTC. Translation gives CASSLGTPRDSPYGCTF. The full variable domain, completed using reference TRBV7-6 and TRBJ1-2, is GAGVSQSPRYKVTKRGQDVALRCDPISGHVSLYWYRQALGQGPEFLTYFNYEAQQDKSGLPNDRFSAERPEGSISTLTIQRTEQRDSAMYRCASSLGTPRDSPYGCTFGSGTRLTVV.

V usage is TRBV6-1 and J usage is TRBJ2-1; possible D gene TRBD2, 7 bases. Germline assignment: CDR1 MNHNS and CDR2 SASEGT. Trimming removed 2 bases at V and 0 bases at J, with 17 bases between. The CDR3 runs to 18 residues. CDR3 loop: CASSEIRRGGSSYNEQFF. The DNA of the CDR3 is TGTGCCAGCAGTGAAATAAGGAGGGGGGGTAGCTCCTACAATGAGCAGTTCTTC.

The J gene is TRBJ2-3, the V gene TRBV25-1, with 9 bases aligning to TRBD1. The V gene end was trimmed by 4 bases and the J gene end by 2 bases; junction bases not matched to a gene: 7. The germline V gene encodes CDR1 MGHDK and CDR2 SYGVNS. The CDR3 is 16 residues long. CDR3 nucleotides: TGTGCCAGCAGTGCACCGGGACAGGGTTTCACAGATACGCAGTATTTT. Translating it yields CASSAPGQGFTDTQYF.

The J gene is TRBJ2-2, the V gene TRBV19; D gene unclear. The CDR3 extends over 13 amino acids. Germline CDR1 is LNHDA and CDR2 is SQIVND (reference sequence). Trimming removed 3 bases from V and 6 bases from J, with 8 bases in between. CDR3 protein: CASSILVAGELFF. CDR3 DNA: TGTGCCAGTAGTATCTTGGTAGCCGGGGAGCTGTTTTTT.

About this clone itself: At the DNA level, this CDR3 is encoded by other sequences in the same sample as well. V gene TRBV27 combines with J gene TRBJ2-1, with 8 bases identical to TRBD1. The V gene end was trimmed by 2 bases and the J gene end by 4 bases; junction bases not matched to a gene: 1. The germline CDR1 and CDR2 sequences are MNHEY and SMNVEV (reference sequence). The CDR3 length is 14 residues. CDR3 sequence reads: CASSLQGAYNEQFF. In nucleotides, the CDR3 is TGTGCCAGCAGTTTACAGGGGGCGTACAATGAGCAGTTCTTC.

This clone was picked up a small number of times. The chain combines TRBV2 with TRBJ1-4; 7 nucleotides agree with TRBD1. CDR3 length: 14 amino acids. J lost 8 bases, V lost 6 bases, and 9 bases had no gene match. Germline V gives CDR1 SNHLY, CDR2 FYNNEI. The CDR3, as DNA: TGTGCCAGCAGGGACAGGTGGGCTGGGGAAAAACTGTTTTTT. Protein: CASRDRWAGEKLFF.

This clone appeared a few times. The CDR3 DNA is TGTGCCAGCAGGTCCCGAGGGAGCGGGGGGATTGACACCGGGGAGCTGTTTTTT. Amino acids: CASRSRGSGGIDTGELFF. The rearrangement links TRBV2 to TRBJ2-2, with 9 positions matching TRBD2. This CDR3 has 18 amino acids. The V gene's germline CDR1 is SNHLY and CDR2 FYNNEI. With V trimmed by 6 bases and J by 3 bases, 14 bases remained unmatched.

V is TRBV10-3 and J is TRBJ2-4; 7 bases line up with TRBD2. Unmatched junction bases numbered 6, after V lost 4 bases and J lost 6 bases. The CDR3 spans 14 residues. Germline CDR1 is ENHRY and CDR2 is SYGVKD. The CDR3 sequence is CAISALAVGNIQYF. In nucleotides, the CDR3 is TGTGCCATCAGTGCGCTAGCGGTAGGAAACATTCAGTACTTC.

The CDR3 protein is CASSLAGNSNQPQHF. The CDR3, as DNA: TGCGCCAGCAGCTTGGCCGGCAATAGCAATCAGCCCCAGCATTTT. The V and J genes are TRBV5-1 and TRBJ1-5; the D is unclear. Trimming took 0 bases from V and 0 from J, leaving 7 bases between them. The CDR3 contains 15 residues. CDR1 and CDR2 from the germline V gene are SGHRS and YFSETQ.

This rearrangement joins TRBV4-2 to TRBJ1-3, with D perhaps matching TRBD1 (5 bases). The CDR3 contains 18 residues. The germline gives CDR1 LGHNA, CDR2 YNFKEQ. V lost 0 bases and J 4 bases, leaving 19 bases between the germline ends. The CDR3 spells CASSQETGPITIGNTIYF. The CDR3 nucleotides are TGTGCCAGCAGCCAAGAAACAGGACCGATCACCATCGGAAACACCATATATTTT.

The table lists this clone with a few counts. The chain combines TRBV27 with TRBJ2-7; 7 bases are a match to TRBD1. Germline loops: CDR1 MNHEY, CDR2 SMNVEV (reference sequence). CDR3 length: 14 residues. The V segment lost 5 bases and the J segment 2 bases; nucleotides outside the gene matches: 6. The CDR3 is CASSPYRGTYEQYF. DNA of the CDR3: TGTGCCAGCAGTCCGTACAGGGGCACCTACGAGCAGTACTTC.

This clone was counted once. The chain's CDR3 is CASSSSGGHYEQYF. CDR3 bases: TGTGCCAGTTCTTCGAGCGGGGGCCACTACGAGCAGTACTTC. The chain recombines TRBV19 with TRBJ2-7; 8 nucleotides line up with TRBD2. This CDR3 region has 14 residues. V lost 8 bases to trimming and J lost 3 bases; unmatched junction nucleotides: 9. CDR1 is LNHDA, CDR2 SQIVND, per germline (reference sequence).

This chain connects TRBV30 to TRBJ1-2, with a tentative D call TRBD1 (5 bases). CDR3 size: 14 residues. The germline V gene has CDR1 GTSNPN and CDR2 SVGIG (reference sequence). With 1 base removed from V and 5 bases from J, the gap between germline ends came to 14 bases. In DNA form, the CDR3 reads TGTGCCTGGAGTGGCAGGGCCGAGTATTATGGCTACACCTTC. Encoded protein: CAWSGRAEYYGYTF.

J is TRBJ1-1 and V is TRBV11-2; D may be TRBD1 (5 bases). Trimming pared 1 base from V and 3 bases from J, leaving 12 bases between. The length of the CDR3 is 15 residues. Germline V gene data show CDR1 as SGHAT and CDR2 as FQNNGV. CDR3 protein: CASSLGTGTDTEAFF. DNA of the CDR3: TGTGCCAGCAGCTTAGGTACAGGCACAGACACTGAAGCTTTCTTT. The full variable domain, in which reference TRBV11-2 and TRBJ1-1 provide the parts outside the CDR3, is EAGVAQSPRYKIIEKRQSVAFWCNPISGHATLYWYQQILGQGPKLLIQFQNNGVVDDSQLPKDRFSAERLKGVDSTLKIQPAKLEDSAVYLCASSLGTGTDTEAFFGQGTRLTVV.

This clone has a handful of counts. The CDR3, as DNA: TGCGCCAGCAGCCAAGTGGGGAGGTACAGCCTATCTGGAAACACCATATATTTT. It yields the protein CASSQVGRYSLSGNTIYF. This chain uses TRBV4-1 with TRBJ1-3; D unresolved. This CDR3 spans 18 amino acids. Trimming shortened V by 1 base and J by 1 base, and 17 bases separated the two germline ends. CDR1 and CDR2 (germline): MGHRA, YSYEKL.